A single sample gave rise to the 19 T cell receptor beta chains below, sequenced in a study of blood T cell repertoires in COVID-19. The method was immunoSEQ multiplex PCR; TCRdb's version includes in-frame clones alone and lacks a portion of them. The sample lists 110,000 to 150,000 clones, 88% seen once, with about 1.7% in the top ten. The specimen was peripheral blood. The origin of the receptors is a woman aged 45-65 years with acute or convalescent COVID-19.

CDR3 region: CSVEEVWSSYNEQFF. CDR3 in DNA: TGCAGCGTTGAAGAAGTATGGAGCTCCTACAATGAGCAGTTCTTC. V usage is TRBV29-1 and J usage is TRBJ2-1, with no clear D. V was clipped by 0 bases and J by 0 bases, with 9 bases between them. Germline V CDR1 and CDR2: SQVTM, ANQGSEA. There are 15 residues in the CDR3.

The J gene is TRBJ1-2, the V gene TRBV28; unclear D gene. This CDR3 contains 13 residues. V gave up 4 bases and J gave up 8 bases, with 14 bases separating them. The germline V gene has CDR1 MDHEN and CDR2 SYDVKM. DNA for the CDR3: TGTGCCAGCAGTTATCGACTTGACGAGGGCTACACCTTC. Its protein is CASSYRLDEGYTF.

The chain employs TRBV19 and TRBJ2-5; 11 bases map to TRBD2. The CDR3 spans 17 residues. Germline V lookup: CDR1 LNHDA, CDR2 SQIVND (reference sequence). Losses at the gene ends were 5 bases for V and 6 bases for J; bases not matched to a gene: 14. CDR3 sequence reads: CASSGSGTSGPLKTQYF. Here the CDR3 DNA reads TGTGCCAGTAGTGGCAGTGGGACTAGCGGCCCCCTGAAGACCCAGTACTTC.

The gene calls are TRBV5-1 and TRBJ2-7; tentatively, D is TRBD1 (5 bases). The germline V and J ends were trimmed by 0 bases and 3 bases, with 13 bases remaining between them. This CDR3 is built from 15 residues. The V gene's germline CDR1 is SGHRS and CDR2 YFSETQ. The DNA for the CDR3 is TGCGCCAGCAGCTTGGGAGTGACAGAGAGCTACGAGCAGTACTTC. Translation gives CASSLGVTESYEQYF.

V usage is TRBV5-4 and J usage is TRBJ2-7; TRBD1 aligns across 9 bases. The V segment lost 2 bases and the J segment 6 bases; nucleotides outside the gene matches: 9. The CDR3 has 15 amino acids. The germline CDR1 and CDR2 sequences are SGHNT and YYREEE (reference sequence). CDR3 sequence reads: CASSFGQGIRGEQYF. CDR3 DNA: TGTGCCAGCAGCTTTGGACAGGGGATTAGAGGCGAGCAGTACTTC.

The chain has TRBV12-3 or TRBV12-4 and TRBJ1-4, with a tentative D call TRBD1 (5 bases). The V end lost 6 bases, the J end lost 7 bases, and 12 bases lay between the germline ends. CDR3 size: 13 residues. The CDR3 nucleotides read TGTGCCAGCAGACGAGGACAAATTGAAAAACTGTTTTTT. Translating it yields CASRRGQIEKLFF.

The chain has TRBV2 and TRBJ1-1; a possible D gene is TRBD1 (5 bases). Deletions cut 6 bases from V and 5 bases from J, with 13 bases between. In germline, CDR1 is SNHLY, CDR2 FYNNEI. This CDR3 is built from 13 residues. The CDR3 is CASRVQVETEAFF. The CDR3 region has the DNA TGTGCCAGCAGAGTACAGGTAGAGACTGAAGCTTTCTTT.

Only one count was recorded for this clone. V usage is TRBV5-1 and J usage is TRBJ1-4; 8 nucleotides line up with TRBD1. CDR3 size: 16 residues. The J segment lost 2 bases and the V segment lost 4 bases, leaving 7 bases of the junction unmatched. Looked up from germline, CDR1 is SGHRS and CDR2 is YFSETQ. The CDR3 DNA reads as TGCGCCAGCAGCGGGCGGCAGGGGGCGACTAATGAAAAACTGTTTTTT. Translation: CASSGRQGATNEKLFF.

The rearrangement uses TRBV11-3 and TRBJ1-1; D gene uncertain. The V end lost 2 bases, the J end lost 5 bases, and 12 bases lay between the germline ends. Per the germline V gene, CDR1 is SGHNT and CDR2 is YENEEA. The CDR3 extends over 14 amino acids. CDR3 residues: CASSLNGGSTEAFF. CDR3 coding DNA: TGTGCCAGCAGCTTAAACGGCGGATCTACTGAAGCTTTCTTT.

This chain uses TRBV27 with TRBJ1-6; 8 nucleotides match TRBD1. Germline assignment: CDR1 MNHEY and CDR2 SMNVEV (reference sequence). Unmatched junction bases numbered 19, after V lost 5 bases and J lost 10 bases. The CDR3 contains 18 residues. For the CDR3, the DNA is TGTGCCAGCAGTCTCACGAGGGGACAGGTTGGGCCTACGTCACCCCTCCACTTT. Translation: CASSLTRGQVGPTSPLHF.

The V call is TRBV5-5, the J call TRBJ2-2, with 11 positions matching TRBD1. This CDR3 has 16 residues. Trimming at V came to 2 bases and at J to 6 bases, leaving 6 bases not matched to a gene. Germline V lookup: CDR1 SGHKS, CDR2 YYEKEE (reference sequence). The CDR3: CASSFLPGQGAGELFF. The CDR3 bases are TGTGCCAGCAGCTTTCTCCCGGGACAGGGGGCCGGGGAGCTGTTTTTT.

The rearrangement uses TRBV6-4 and TRBJ1-5; D gene uncertain. This CDR3 region has 14 residues. CDR1 is MRHNA and CDR2 is SNTAGT in the germline V gene. V lost 9 bases, J lost 6 bases, and 18 bases lay in between. CDR3 bases: TGTGCCAGGTCAACTCTCCTTCGGGGTCAGCCCCAGCATTTT. This encodes CARSTLLRGQPQHF.

CDR3 region: CSAGGNEQFF. CDR3 coding DNA: TGCAGTGCGGGGGGGAATGAGCAGTTCTTC. The chain recombines TRBV20-1 with TRBJ2-1; 7 nucleotides align to TRBD2. The CDR3 totals 10 residues. Germline V gene sequence: CDR1 DFQATT, CDR2 SNEGSKA (reference sequence). V gave up 6 bases and J gave up 7 bases; unmatched junction bases: 0.

The chain couples TRBV6-5 to TRBJ1-1; D is ambiguous. The CDR3 is 14 residues long. Per germline, CDR1 MNHEY and CDR2 SVGAGI. The germline V and J ends were trimmed by 2 bases and 6 bases, with 13 bases remaining between them. The CDR3 region is CASSYQTQRSEAFF. In DNA, the CDR3 is TGTGCCAGCAGTTACCAGACCCAGAGGTCTGAAGCTTTCTTT.

This chain connects TRBV7-3 to TRBJ2-1, with D maybe TRBD1 (6 bases). Per germline, CDR1 SGHTA and CDR2 FQGTGA. The CDR3 length is 20 residues. The V end was cut by 2 bases, the J end by 0 bases, with 23 bases between. The CDR3 region has the DNA TGTGCCAGCAGCTTATATGGACAGTTGGGGGTCCAGAGCTCCTACAATGAGCAGTTCTTC. This encodes CASSLYGQLGVQSSYNEQFF.

The chain has TRBV24-1 and TRBJ2-3; 14 bases are shared with TRBD2. V was clipped by 4 bases and J by 4 bases; unmatched bases: 6. The germline V gene encodes CDR1 KGHDR and CDR2 SFDVKD. The CDR3 runs to 17 residues. CDR3 DNA: TGTGCCACCAGTGACGGGACTAGCGGGAGCCCTCCAGATACGCAGTATTTT. Protein product: CATSDGTSGSPPDTQYF.

The V gene is TRBV12-3 or TRBV12-4, the J gene TRBJ2-1; possibly TRBD1 for D (5 bases). The CDR3 consists of 13 residues. V was clipped by 7 bases and J by 2 bases, with 9 bases between them. The CDR3 region has the DNA TGTGCCAGCACCCTAGGGGCCTACAATGAGCAGTTCTTC. Protein: CASTLGAYNEQFF.

The rearrangement links TRBV15 to TRBJ1-1; 8 nucleotides agree with TRBD1. The CDR3 covers 17 residues. Germline CDR1 reads LNHNV; CDR2 reads YYDKDF (reference sequence). V shed 2 bases, J shed 4 bases, and the junction held 12 bases outside the gene matches. In nucleotides, the CDR3 is TGTGCCACCAGCAGAAACCCGACAGGGGTAGGCGGCACTGAAGCTTTCTTT. Translation gives CATSRNPTGVGGTEAFF.

This clone was recorded once. The rearrangement links TRBV10-3 to TRBJ2-6, with 10 nucleotides matching TRBD1. Germline V lookup: CDR1 ENHRY, CDR2 SYGVKD. The CDR3 consists of 17 residues. The junction had 7 bases not matched to a gene; V was cut back by 7 bases and J by 1 base. CDR3 sequence: CAINPGQGSSGANVLTF. CDR3 nucleotide sequence: TGTGCCATCAATCCGGGACAGGGGTCTTCTGGGGCCAACGTCCTGACTTTC.